Presented here are 8 T cell receptor beta chains from one specimen sequenced in a study of cytomegalovirus exposure and HLA in healthy donors. 13 Jbeta primers and 60 Vbeta primers were used for the PCR. Data came from immunoSEQ multiplex PCR; TCRdb stores just in-frame clones and leaves some out. The sample has roughly 200,000 clones; just over 75% are singletons. The sample taken for sequencing was PBMCs. These receptors were collected from a man aged 25 to 40 in good health and CMV-seronegative.

The DNA of the CDR3 is TGCGCCAGCAGCTTGGGCGGGCTAGCTTTGGTTGAGCAGTTCTTC. The encoded protein is CASSLGGLALVEQFF. The J gene is TRBJ2-1, the V gene TRBV5-1, with D maybe TRBD2 (5 bases). The CDR3 spans 15 residues. Germline CDR1 and CDR2: SGHRS and YFSETQ. V was clipped by 0 bases and J by 9 bases, with 16 bases between them.

The chain carries TRBV4-1 and TRBJ1-5; D not resolved. CDR1 and CDR2 from the germline V gene are MGHRA and YSYEKL. The CDR3 sequence is 14 residues long. Trimming removed 1 base at V and 3 bases at J, with 7 bases between. CDR3 loop: CASSQGSVNQPQHF. The CDR3 DNA reads TGCGCCAGCAGCCAAGGGAGTGTCAATCAGCCCCAGCATTTT.

The genes are TRBV7-9 and TRBJ1-2; D unclear. The germline V gene has CDR1 SEHNR and CDR2 FQNEAQ (reference sequence). CDR3 length equals 13 residues. Trimming cost V 3 bases and J 5 bases, with 10 bases left between them. The CDR3 DNA is TGTGCCAGCAGCTTTTCGGGTGGTTATGGCTACACCTTC. Amino acids: CASSFSGGYGYTF.

This chain uses TRBV19 with TRBJ1-6; 7 bases agree with TRBD1. Germline-derived CDR1 and CDR2 are LNHDA and SQIVND (reference sequence). The CDR3 totals 15 residues. J was trimmed by 3 bases and V by 4 bases; bases with no gene match: 3. CDR3 region: CASSTGTVYNSPLHF. CDR3 DNA sequence: TGTGCCAGTAGTACCGGGACAGTCTATAATTCACCCCTCCACTTT.

This clone was recorded only once. The chain joins TRBV19 to TRBJ2-6; 7 bases agree with TRBD1. This CDR3 is 19 amino acids long. Germline values: CDR1 LNHDA, CDR2 SQIVND (reference sequence). V was pared by 5 bases and J by 0 bases, with 13 bases of the junction left unmatched. The CDR3 nucleotides are TGTGCCAGTAGTGTTCTAACAGGGGCAAGGACCTCTGGGGCCAACGTCCTGACTTTC. Translated, it gives CASSVLTGARTSGANVLTF.

This chain uses TRBV29-1 with TRBJ2-5; TRBD2 matches 12 bases. V lost 5 bases to trimming and J lost 2 bases; unmatched junction nucleotides: 6. The CDR3 runs 15 residues. Germline V gene data show CDR1 as SQVTM and CDR2 as ANQGSEA. The CDR3 region is CSVRLAGDDQETQYF. The DNA of the CDR3 is TGCAGCGTTCGACTAGCGGGAGATGATCAAGAGACCCAGTACTTC.

The chain recombines TRBV5-1 with TRBJ2-1; D is possibly TRBD1 (7 bases). The germline V and J ends were trimmed by 5 bases and 7 bases, with 25 bases remaining between them. The CDR3 sequence is 17 residues long. Germline loops: CDR1 SGHRS, CDR2 YFSETQ. The CDR3 DNA reads as TGCGCCAGCAGTGGTGGAGGGGGCGCGGTCATCCAGAATGAGCAGTTCTTC. Its protein is CASSGGGGAVIQNEQFF.

V and J are TRBV5-1 and TRBJ2-1, with 13 bases that match TRBD2. Germline V gene sequence: CDR1 SGHRS, CDR2 YFSETQ. The CDR3 totals 16 residues. J was trimmed by 7 bases and V by 3 bases; bases with no gene match: 7. Here the CDR3 DNA reads TGCGCCAGCAGCTGGACCGGGACTAGCGGGATTAATGAGCAGTTCTTC. It codes for CASSWTGTSGINEQFF. Full variable domain (outside the CDR3, taken from reference TRBV5-1 and TRBJ2-1): KAGVTQTPRYLIKTRGQQVTLSCSPISGHRSVSWYQQTPGQGLQFLFEYFSETQRNKGNFPGRFSGRQFSNSRSEMNVSTLELGDSALYLCASSWTGTSGINEQFFGPGTRLTVL.